This T cell receptor beta chain originates from a study of cytomegalovirus exposure and HLA in healthy donors. About the study: The roughly 130 validation repertoires used the same platform as the approximately 620 first-cohort repertoires (as reported by a later analysis). Study-level points and caveats: Across donors, most TCRs were seen rarely, yet some public ones were widespread.

Details on this clone: Antigen unknown.

Libraries were prepared by immunoSEQ multiplex PCR; TCRdb keeps only in-frame clonotypes and omits some of them. The sample lists over 100,000 clones; roughly 95% were seen once. The origin of this receptor is a woman younger than 35 in good health and CMV-seronegative. The sample was PBMCs.

The CDR3 protein is CASSDPSKLGGAGELFF. CDR3 nucleotides: TGTGCCAGCAGTGACCCATCCAAACTCGGGGGAGCCGGGGAGCTGTTTTTT. J is TRBJ2-2 and V is TRBV6-4; TRBD2 is a possible D gene (6 bases). Germline values: CDR1 MRHNA, CDR2 SNTAGT. This CDR3 region has 17 residues. V was shortened by 2 bases and J by 6 bases, with 19 bases between the two germline ends.